The 2 T cell receptor beta chains below come from one sample, sequenced in a study of T cell clonality in common variable immunodeficiency. Study-wide results and limits: In common variable immunodeficiency, TCR beta chains reportedly carried fewer deletions and N-nucleotide insertions.

Produced via immunoSEQ multiplex PCR; TCRdb's table is partial and in-frame only. The data show roughly 34,000 clones, with none appearing a single time. Antigens for these TCRs are unknown. Sequencing used peripheral blood mononuclear cells. The receptor set was obtained from a human donor with common variable immunodeficiency.

This clone has a handful of counts. The read falls 3 residues short of the CDR3 end, and the missing part is taken from the germline J gene. The chain is built from TRBV30 and TRBJ2-7; D not resolved. Trimming cost V 3 bases and J 4 bases, with 13 bases left between them. Germline-derived CDR1 and CDR2 are GTSNPN and SVGIG (reference sequence). This CDR3 has 13 residues. CDR3 DNA (partial): TGTGCCTGGAGCCCGGGTTCGGATTACGAG. Its protein product is CAWSPGSDYE. The CDR3 reads in full as CAWSPGSDYEQYF.

This clone was recorded a few times. With the read ending 3 residues before the CDR3 end, the germline J gene is used to fill in that end. The V and J genes are TRBV2 and TRBJ2-7; 9 bases line up with TRBD1. This CDR3 comprises 15 residues. V shed 8 bases, J shed 4 bases, and the junction held 12 bases outside the gene matches. Germline V gene sequence: CDR1 SNHLY, CDR2 FYNNEI. The covered CDR3 bases are TGTGCCAGCGGACCACATCCGGGACAGGGTTACGAG. This gives the protein CASGPHPGQGYE. The full CDR3 protein is CASGPHPGQGYEQYF.